The 19 T cell receptor beta chains reported below all come from one sample, sequenced in a study of blood T cell repertoires in COVID-19. The assay was immunoSEQ multiplex PCR, and TCRdb's table has in-frame clones only and misses some. Here the sample spans 94,000 or so clones, 75% to 85% being singletons. Sequenced sample: peripheral blood. Source of these receptors: a man in his sixties with acute or convalescent COVID-19.

This chain connects TRBV29-1 to TRBJ2-5; 14 bases map to TRBD2. V lost 7 bases to trimming and J lost 4 bases; unmatched junction nucleotides: 5. The CDR3 extends over 14 amino acids. The V gene's germline CDR1 is SQVTM and CDR2 ANQGSEA. The CDR3 sequence is CSAYGTSGGETQYF. In DNA, the CDR3 is TGCAGCGCTTACGGGACTAGCGGGGGAGAGACCCAGTACTTC.

The V and J genes are TRBV5-1 and TRBJ2-2; D might be TRBD1 (5 bases). V lost 0 bases to trimming and J lost 6 bases, with 21 bases between them. Germline-derived CDR1 and CDR2 are SGHRS and YFSETQ. The CDR3 covers 18 residues. The CDR3 reads CASSLAPPGSPTPGELFF. The CDR3 DNA sequence: TGCGCCAGCAGCTTGGCCCCCCCAGGGTCGCCAACACCCGGGGAGCTGTTTTTT.

This clone was observed a few times. The V and J genes are TRBV2 and TRBJ1-2; the match to TRBD1 covers 10 bases. Germline CDR1 is SNHLY and CDR2 is FYNNEI. The V and J ends lost 8 bases and 4 bases, in that order; junction bases with no gene match: 10. The CDR3 sequence is 15 residues long. CDR3 region: CASRRTGGNIYGYTF. CDR3 sequence (DNA): TGTGCCAGCCGACGGACAGGGGGAAACATCTATGGCTACACCTTC.

This clone was seen a handful of times. The chain links TRBV19 to TRBJ1-4, with TRBD1 identical over 8 bases. Losses at the gene ends were 5 bases for V and 6 bases for J; bases not matched to a gene: 5. CDR3 length equals 14 residues. CDR1 and CDR2 (germline): LNHDA, SQIVND (reference sequence). This CDR3 reads CASSPRTGYEKLFF. The DNA of the CDR3 is TGTGCCAGTAGTCCACGGACAGGGTATGAAAAACTGTTTTTT.

The rearrangement uses TRBV9 and TRBJ2-5; 7 bases line up with TRBD1. V gave up 3 bases and J gave up 5 bases; unmatched junction bases: 10. This CDR3 has 15 amino acids. In germline, CDR1 is SGDLS, CDR2 YYNGEE. The CDR3 region is CASSDGQEAFETQYF. For the CDR3, the DNA is TGTGCCAGCAGCGACGGACAGGAAGCTTTCGAGACCCAGTACTTC. Supplemented by reference TRBV9 and TRBJ2-5, the full variable domain reads DSGVTQTPKHLITATGQRVTLRCSPRSGDLSVYWYQQSLDQGLQFLIQYYNGEERAKGNILERFSAQQFPDLHSELNLSSLELGDSALYFCASSDGQEAFETQYFGPGTRLLVL.

The V and J genes are TRBV5-4 and TRBJ2-3; no definite D call. Germline CDR1 SGHNT, CDR2 YYREEE (reference sequence). The CDR3 contains 13 residues. Trimming took off 5 bases at V and 0 bases at J, with 7 bases between the two ends. As DNA, the CDR3 is TGTGCCAGCAGTCTTACTAGCACAGATACGCAGTATTTT. This sequence encodes CASSLTSTDTQYF.

V usage is TRBV7-2 and J usage is TRBJ1-5, with unresolved D. The CDR3 contains 15 residues. The germline V gene encodes CDR1 SGHTA and CDR2 FQGNSA. V was cut by 1 base and J by 8 bases, with 15 bases left in between. CDR3 protein: CASSLVGGSYEPQHF. The DNA for the CDR3 is TGTGCCAGCAGCTTAGTCGGAGGGAGTTATGAGCCCCAGCATTTT.

This clone was observed a few times. The rearrangement uses TRBV6-2 or TRBV6-3 and TRBJ1-3; TRBD1 aligns across 7 bases. Trimming cost V 2 bases and J 0 bases; bases outside gene matches: 4. Germline assignment: CDR1 MNHEY and CDR2 SVGEGT. The CDR3 sequence is 16 residues long. The CDR3 loop reads CASSYVTGISGNTIYF. Here the CDR3 DNA reads TGTGCCAGCAGTTACGTGACAGGGATCTCTGGAAACACCATATATTTT.

The chain joins TRBV29-1 to TRBJ1-2, with TRBD1 as a possible D gene (5 bases). The germline CDR1 and CDR2 sequences are SQVTM and ANQGSEA. Trimming shortened V by 0 bases and J by 7 bases, and 9 bases separated the two germline ends. The CDR3 sequence is 12 residues long. CDR3 residues: CSVEDQGVGYTF. The CDR3, as DNA: TGCAGCGTTGAAGATCAAGGGGTTGGCTACACCTTC.

J is TRBJ1-1 and V is TRBV28; D is perhaps TRBD1 (6 bases). The V end lost 8 bases, the J end lost 0 bases, and 13 bases lay between the germline ends. This CDR3 is built from 14 residues. Germline loops: CDR1 MDHEN, CDR2 SYDVKM. The CDR3 DNA sequence: TGTGCCAGCGTGGACAGCCGGATGAACACTGAAGCTTTCTTT. Encoded protein: CASVDSRMNTEAFF. Using reference TRBV28 and TRBJ1-1 for the parts outside the CDR3, the full variable domain is DVKVTQSSRYLVKRTGEKVFLECVQDMDHENMFWYRQDPGLGLRLIYFSYDVKMKEKGDIPEGYSVSREKKERFSLILESASTNQTSMYLCASVDSRMNTEAFFGQGTRLTVV.

V is TRBV15 and J is TRBJ1-5, with TRBD1 identical over 10 bases. The CDR3 is 16 residues long. V trimming: 6 bases; J trimming: 1 base; junction bases outside the gene matches: 6. Germline loops: CDR1 LNHNV, CDR2 YYDKDF (reference sequence). CDR3 protein: CATSTGGQGSNQPQHF. CDR3 DNA sequence: TGTGCCACCAGTACAGGGGGACAGGGGAGCAATCAGCCCCAGCATTTT.

The rearrangement uses TRBV28 and TRBJ1-2; D possibly corresponds to TRBD1 (5 bases). The germline CDR1 and CDR2 sequences are MDHEN and SYDVKM. The V and J ends lost 8 bases and 2 bases respectively, with 15 bases between them. This CDR3 spans 14 amino acids. CDR3 in DNA: TGTGCCAGCGGATGGGGGAGGTCCAACTATGGCTACACCTTC. The encoded protein is CASGWGRSNYGYTF.

The chain is built from TRBV6-1 and TRBJ1-5, with a tentative D call TRBD1 (5 bases). This CDR3 has 18 residues. Trimming removed 3 bases from V and 0 bases from J, with 18 bases in between. Germline CDR1 MNHNS, CDR2 SASEGT. The CDR3 DNA is TGTGCCAGCAGTGATCGCCAGGGTCGAACAGTTAGCAATCAGCCCCAGCATTTT. It specifies CASSDRQGRTVSNQPQHF.

This clone was seen a single time. V usage is TRBV2 and J usage is TRBJ1-1; the D gene is possibly TRBD1 (5 bases). V gave up 2 bases and J gave up 5 bases, with 9 bases separating them. Germline V gene data show CDR1 as SNHLY and CDR2 as FYNNEI. The CDR3 contains 13 residues. The CDR3 sequence: CASSELQGTEAFF. The CDR3 nucleotides read TGTGCCAGCAGTGAACTGCAGGGTACTGAAGCTTTCTTT.

This clone was detected only a few times. V and J are TRBV4-2 and TRBJ1-4; 8 bases map to TRBD1. V gave up 1 base and J gave up 5 bases; unmatched junction bases: 6. Germline V gene data show CDR1 as LGHNA and CDR2 as YNFKEQ. This CDR3 region has 16 residues. The CDR3 region has the DNA TGTGCCAGCAGCCAAGCTTCAGGGGGCGCCAATGAAAAACTGTTTTTT. Translating gives CASSQASGGANEKLFF.

The chain uses TRBV7-8 and TRBJ1-2; D perhaps matches TRBD1 (5 bases). Trimming shortened V by 1 base and J by 7 bases, and 10 bases separated the two germline ends. CDR1 SGHVS and CDR2 FQNEAQ come from the germline V gene. This CDR3 has 13 amino acids. CDR3 residues: CASSLGQSGGYTF. The CDR3 nucleotides read TGTGCCAGCAGCTTAGGACAGTCGGGTGGCTACACCTTC.

This chain uses TRBV18 with TRBJ1-6; 8 positions agree with TRBD1. CDR3 size: 16 residues. Germline V gene data show CDR1 as KGHSH and CDR2 as LQKENI. The J segment lost 6 bases and the V segment lost 4 bases, leaving 8 bases of the junction unmatched. Here the CDR3 reads CASSQRTGRSNSPLHF. The CDR3 DNA reads as TGTGCCAGCTCACAGAGGACAGGGCGTAGTAATTCACCCCTCCACTTT.

This clone has just one count. The genes are TRBV7-9 and TRBJ1-2, with 11 bases matching TRBD1. The CDR3 runs 15 residues. Trimming at V came to 4 bases and at J to 4 bases, leaving 5 bases not matched to a gene. Germline-derived CDR1 and CDR2 are SEHNR and FQNEAQ (reference sequence). CDR3 in DNA: TGTGCCAGCAGCTCCAGGACAGGGGGCAGCTATGGCTACACCTTC. This sequence encodes CASSSRTGGSYGYTF.

This clone has only one observation. V and J are TRBV6-6 and TRBJ1-2; D is perhaps TRBD1 (6 bases). Looked up from germline, CDR1 is MNHNY and CDR2 is SVGAGI (reference sequence). This CDR3 is built from 15 residues. Trimming stripped 2 bases from V and 6 bases from J, with 16 bases between. CDR3 sequence reads: CASSYPDSRSHGYTF. The CDR3 nucleotides read TGTGCCAGCAGTTACCCGGACAGTCGGTCCCATGGCTACACCTTC.